The 16 T cell receptor beta chains listed next were all sequenced from one sample in a study of neurological immune-mediated disorders. In TCRdb, the 5' RACE reads were re-called with MiXCR into one record per CDR3 protein. The table records about 74,000 distinct CDR3 sequences, around 5.2% of them present only once. The sample was PBMCs. The receptors come from a man aged 18 to 29 with multiple sclerosis.

This clonotype has ten or more counts. This sequence joins TRBV10-1 and TRBJ2-3; a weak D match, TRBD2 (6 bases). CDR1 is WNHNN and CDR2 is SYGVQD in the germline V gene (reference sequence). The CDR3 runs 12 residues. With 10 bases removed from V and 2 bases from J, the gap between germline ends came to 10 bases. The CDR3 is CATGTSTDTQYF. CDR3 bases: TGCGCCACAGGGACTTCCACAGATACGCAGTATTTT.

This clonotype was detected ten times or more. The chain links TRBV18 to TRBJ2-6, with D perhaps TRBD1 or TRBD2 (6 bases each). Trimming cost V 4 bases and J 4 bases, with 14 bases left between them. CDR1 is KGHSH, CDR2 LQKENI, per germline. The CDR3 sequence is 16 residues long. CDR3 protein: CASSLTGAPGANVLTF. CDR3 in DNA: TGTGCCAGCTCACTAACGGGGGCTCCCGGGGCCAACGTCCTGACTTTC. The variable domain in full, with the rest retrieved from reference TRBV18 and TRBJ2-6, is NAGVMQNPRHLVRRRGQEARLRCSPMKGHSHVYWYRQLPEEGLKFMVYLQKENIIDESGMPKERFSAEFPKEGPSILRIQQVVRGDSAAYFCASSLTGAPGANVLTFGAGSRLTVL.

Points on this clonotype: This may stem from a read error, because a much larger clone lies one nucleotide away. V is TRBV7-9 and J is TRBJ2-3; D is perhaps TRBD2 (6 bases). The CDR3 sequence is 13 residues long. Germline V gene sequence: CDR1 SEHNR, CDR2 FQNEAQ (reference sequence). DNA for the CDR3: TGTGCCAGCAGCTTAAAGACCCTTTCTAGCGCCAGTTTT. Protein sequence: CASSLKTLSSASF.

The table lists this clonotype with many counts. The rearrangement joins TRBV19 to TRBJ2-1, with D tentatively TRBD2 (6 bases). CDR1 is LNHDA, CDR2 SQIVND, per germline (reference sequence). CDR3 length equals 15 residues. Trimming stripped 7 bases from V and 7 bases from J, with 20 bases between. CDR3 in amino acids: CASTTGTVLRNEQFF. Here the CDR3 DNA reads TGTGCCAGTACTACTGGGACTGTCCTTAGGAATGAGCAGTTCTTC.

Ten or more counts support this clonotype. CDR3 protein: CSAPRTELPEAFF. The CDR3 DNA sequence: TGCAGTGCCCCGAGAACAGAGCTGCCTGAAGCTTTCTTT. The chain has TRBV20-1 and TRBJ1-1; D is unresolved. CDR3 length: 13 amino acids. CDR1 is DFQATT and CDR2 is SNEGSKA in the germline V gene (reference sequence). The V end lost 6 bases, the J end lost 6 bases, and 17 bases lay between the germline ends.

This clonotype occurred many times. CDR3 in amino acids: CASSVGPSTDTQYF. The CDR3, as DNA: TGTGCCAGCAGCGTAGGTCCTAGCACAGATACGCAGTATTTT. This chain connects TRBV9 to TRBJ2-3; D gene unclear. Trimming left V 0 bases short and J 0 bases short, with 5 bases between. The CDR3 is 14 residues long. The germline V gene encodes CDR1 SGDLS and CDR2 YYNGEE.

This clonotype was counted many times. The chain has TRBV11-2 and TRBJ2-7; possibly TRBD1 for D (7 bases). V was shortened by 1 base and J by 5 bases, with 12 bases between the two germline ends. The CDR3 is 14 residues long. Germline V gene lookup returns CDR1 SGHAT and CDR2 FQNNGV. This CDR3 is CASSLVAGGNEQYF. CDR3 sequence (DNA): TGTGCCAGCAGCTTAGTTGCAGGGGGGAACGAGCAGTACTTC.

Notes on this clonotype: At one of its ends the junction is not consistent with the germline gene, which may arise from a read error. The chain combines TRBV6-5 with TRBJ1-5; the D is unclear. The CDR3 contains 14 residues. CDR1 MNHEY and CDR2 SVGAGI come from the germline V gene. CDR3 sequence: CASSPGFGNQPQNF. In DNA form, the CDR3 reads TGTGCCAGCAGTCCCGGATTCGGCAATCAGCCCCAGAATTTT.

This clonotype was recorded many times. The V gene is TRBV7-2, the J gene TRBJ2-7; TRBD2 matches 12 bases. This CDR3 is 15 amino acids long. The V and J ends lost 4 bases and 0 bases, in that order; junction bases with no gene match: 1. From germline, CDR1 is SGHTA and CDR2 FQGNSA. The CDR3 protein is CASSWTSGASYEQYF. The CDR3 DNA is TGTGCCAGCAGCTGGACTAGCGGGGCCTCCTACGAGCAGTACTTC.

This clonotype was counted many times. The CDR3 loop is CSAPSPTGPNTEAFF. The CDR3 DNA follows: TGCAGTGCTCCCTCCCCGACAGGGCCGAACACTGAAGCTTTCTTT. The rearrangement links TRBV20-1 to TRBJ1-1, with 7 bases matching TRBD1. CDR1 DFQATT and CDR2 SNEGSKA come from the germline V gene (reference sequence). V was clipped by 5 bases and J by 1 base; unmatched bases: 10. The CDR3 loop spans 15 amino acids.

This clonotype has ten or more counts. The chain joins TRBV5-1 to TRBJ2-7; D gene uncertain. This CDR3 has 16 residues. Germline CDR1 and CDR2: SGHRS and YFSETQ. V lost 4 bases, J lost 1 base, and 18 bases lay in between. The CDR3 region has the DNA TGCGCCAGCAGCCCAAAGCCCGGACCTGGGTCCTACGAGCAGTACTTC. Translating gives CASSPKPGPGSYEQYF.

This clonotype was seen repeatedly, ten times or more. The rearrangement uses TRBV19 and TRBJ2-7; 7 nucleotides line up with TRBD2. There are 14 residues in the CDR3. CDR1 and CDR2 (germline): LNHDA, SQIVND (reference sequence). The V gene end was trimmed by 9 bases and the J gene end by 4 bases; junction bases not matched to a gene: 12. The CDR3 bases are TGTGCCAGCACCTCCGGCGGGGGAGTTTACGAGCAGTACTTC. Translated, it gives CASTSGGGVYEQYF. The full variable domain, rest sourced from reference TRBV19 and TRBJ2-7, is DGGITQSPKYLFRKEGQNVTLSCEQNLNHDAMYWYRQDPGQGLRLIYYSQIVNDFQKGDIAEGYSVSREKKESFPLTVTSAQKNPTAFYLCASTSGGGVYEQYFGPGTRLTVT.

This clonotype was observed a few times. The chain is built from TRBV6-1 and TRBJ2-1; no reliable D call. Trimming took 3 bases from V and 3 from J, leaving 12 bases between them. CDR1 and CDR2 from the germline V gene are MNHNS and SASEGT. This CDR3 spans 15 amino acids. CDR3 in DNA: TGTGCCAGCAGTGAGAATCAGGAAAGCTACAATGAGCAGTTCTTC. Protein sequence: CASSENQESYNEQFF.

This clonotype was seen repeatedly, ten times or more. This chain uses TRBV20-1 with TRBJ2-3; no reliable D call. Germline CDR1 reads DFQATT; CDR2 reads SNEGSKA (reference sequence). The CDR3 length is 13 residues. Trimming stripped 0 bases from V and 2 bases from J, with 6 bases between. The CDR3 DNA reads TGCAGTGCTAGAGATCCAGTCACAGATACGCAGTATTTT. Translated, it gives CSARDPVTDTQYF.

This clonotype showed up many times. The rearrangement joins TRBV20-1 to TRBJ1-2; D might be TRBD1 (6 bases). CDR1 and CDR2 from the germline V gene are DFQATT and SNEGSKA (reference sequence). The V end was cut by 2 bases, the J end by 2 bases, with 15 bases between. CDR3 length: 15 residues. CDR3 DNA sequence: TGCAGTGCTAGAAGACAAATCGGACAGAACTATGGCTACACCTTC. Residues: CSARRQIGQNYGYTF.

This clonotype was detected ten times or more. The chain carries TRBV5-1 and TRBJ1-1; D uncertain. Germline CDR1 and CDR2: SGHRS and YFSETQ. The CDR3 covers 14 residues. V was pared by 4 bases and J by 5 bases, with 15 bases between. As DNA, the CDR3 is TGCGCCAGCAGCGAGGCAGTCGGGAATACTGAAGCTTTCTTT. Protein sequence: CASSEAVGNTEAFF.